This T cell receptor (beta chain) was profiled in a study of blood T cell repertoires in COVID-19. At the level of the study: Material from acute and convalescent COVID-19 was sourced from the United States, Italy and Spain. Sources were T cells, B-cell-depleted T cells, or PBMCs; the material itself was cDNA or gDNA.

Per the study methods: The assay estimated nucleated cells by amplifying reference gene primers. Produced via immunoSEQ multiplex PCR; TCRdb's table is partial and in-frame only. For V, J and clone size, that table is used; D and trimming come from the DNA. The repertoire holds roughly 100,000 clones, 75% to 95% seen once, with 3% to 4.5% in the top ten. With 3 bases clipped from V and 5 bases from J, the junction kept 5 bases outside the gene matches. From germline, CDR1 is SGDLS and CDR2 YYNGEE. The CDR3 runs to 15 residues. The chain couples TRBV9 to TRBJ2-3; 11 positions match TRBD2. The sequenced sample was peripheral blood. This receptor was obtained from a woman aged 45 to 65 in a cohort sampled during active COVID-19. The CDR3 sequence: CASSAGLAGRDTQYF. The DNA of the CDR3 is TGTGCCAGCAGCGCCGGACTAGCGGGCCGAGATACGCAGTATTTT.